These 20 T cell receptor beta chains share one sample of origin, sequenced in a study of blood T cells in healthy people across ages. Through a sample-barcoded 5' primer and a J-beta primer mix, a second PCR was run for roughly 7 to 12 cycles. MiXCR was run by TCRdb on the 5' RACE reads, yielding one entry per CDR3 protein. The top ten hold 9.4% of the sample, which has fewer than 800,000 distinct CDR3 sequences, approximately 25% seen once. These data also formed part of another study, on T cells of mothers and their children.

The sequenced sample was blood. The receptors stem from a boy younger than 18 in good health.

The chain links TRBV6-5 to TRBJ2-3; either TRBD1 or TRBD2 may fit D (5 bases each). The CDR3 covers 18 residues. V dropped 0 bases and J dropped 2 bases, with 18 bases sitting between them. CDR1 and CDR2 from the germline V gene are MNHEY and SVGAGI. The CDR3, as DNA: TGTGCCAGCAGTTACTCGAAACGGGGAAAGGGGTACACAGATACGCAGTATTTT. Encoded protein: CASSYSKRGKGYTDTQYF.

This clonotype was detected a few times. V gene TRBV6-2 or TRBV6-3 combines with J gene TRBJ2-1; perhaps TRBD1 as D (5 bases). This CDR3 has 17 amino acids. V shed 0 bases and J shed 4 bases, with 16 bases lying between them. Germline CDR1 reads MNHEY; CDR2 reads SVGEGT. CDR3 in amino acids: CASSYSPRDYYYNEQFF. The CDR3 DNA sequence: TGTGCCAGCAGTTACTCGCCCAGGGATTACTATTACAATGAGCAGTTCTTC.

The chain uses TRBV6-2 or TRBV6-3 and TRBJ1-2; possibly TRBD1 for D (5 bases). Per germline, CDR1 MNHEY and CDR2 SVGEGT. This CDR3 is built from 15 residues. Between the trimmed V and J ends, which lost 5 bases and 4 bases, there was a span of 17 bases. Here the CDR3 DNA reads TGTGCCAGCAGTCGGCAGGTCGGGGGATCCTATGGCTACACCTTC. It encodes CASSRQVGGSYGYTF.

This clonotype was seen a few times. The chain carries TRBV4-2 and TRBJ1-5; 9 bases match TRBD1. Germline CDR1 is LGHNA and CDR2 is YNFKEQ. The V segment lost 0 bases and the J segment 2 bases; nucleotides outside the gene matches: 8. The CDR3 runs 18 residues. CDR3 protein: CASSQESQDRGGNQPQHF. As DNA, the CDR3 is TGTGCCAGCAGCCAAGAAAGTCAGGACAGGGGAGGCAATCAGCCCCAGCATTTT.

The gene calls are TRBV25-1 and TRBJ2-5; TRBD2 might be the D (6 bases). CDR1 and CDR2 from the germline V gene are MGHDK and SYGVNS. Trimming pared 4 bases from V and 2 bases from J, leaving 17 bases between. This CDR3 region has 16 residues. Here the CDR3 reads CASSGYTSSIQETQYF. The DNA for the CDR3 is TGTGCCAGCAGTGGGTATACTAGCTCCATACAAGAGACCCAGTACTTC.

This clonotype has more than one count but fewer than ten. Just one base apart from a much larger clone, this may be a read error. The V call is TRBV10-3, the J call TRBJ2-5; D not certain. This CDR3 is 13 amino acids long. Germline CDR1 is ENHRY and CDR2 is SYGVKD. The CDR3 loop reads CAIRSDIQETQCF. The CDR3 coding sequence is TGTGCCATCAGATCCGATATTCAAGAGACCCAGTGCTTC.

The rearrangement joins TRBV19 to TRBJ2-5; D is perhaps TRBD2 (6 bases). Matching the DNA end better, TRBJ2-1 makes the J call doubtful. CDR1 is LNHDA and CDR2 is SQIVND in the germline V gene (reference sequence). This CDR3 spans 15 amino acids. CDR3 loop: CASLDLRRGNNEQFF. In DNA form, the CDR3 reads TGTGCCAGCCTCGATCTGAGGCGGGGAAACAATGAGCAGTTCTTC.

The J gene is TRBJ2-5, the V gene TRBV6-1; tentatively, D is TRBD1 or TRBD2 (6 bases each). V lost 6 bases, J lost 1 base, and 18 bases lay in between. The CDR3 has 16 amino acids. Germline V gene lookup returns CDR1 MNHNS and CDR2 SASEGT. The DNA of the CDR3 is TGTGCCAGCAGCCAAGGGGGGAAAGGGGTCCAAGAGACCCAGTACTTC. Amino acid sequence: CASSQGGKGVQETQYF.

The chain joins TRBV7-3 to TRBJ2-5; 12 bases match TRBD2. The CDR3 loop spans 16 amino acids. Germline lookup yields CDR1 SGHTA and CDR2 FQGTGA. Trimming took 4 bases from V and 5 from J; bases not matched to a gene: 8. The CDR3, as DNA: TGTGCCAGCAGCTCGGGACTAGCGGGCCGCGGGGAGACCCAGTACTTC. Protein sequence: CASSSGLAGRGETQYF.

The chain links TRBV6-5 to TRBJ2-7, with 7 positions matching TRBD1. V trimming: 6 bases; J trimming: 6 bases; junction bases outside the gene matches: 5. This CDR3 is 12 amino acids long. The V gene's germline CDR1 is MNHEY and CDR2 SVGAGI. The CDR3 sequence: CASSPTGFEQYF. CDR3 DNA sequence: TGTGCCAGCAGCCCGACAGGGTTCGAGCAGTACTTC.

This clonotype was detected only a few times. The rearrangement links TRBV6-5 to TRBJ2-4, with TRBD1 matching 7 bases. Germline V gene sequence: CDR1 MNHEY, CDR2 SVGAGI. V shed 8 bases and J 3 bases; nucleotides not matched to a gene: 4. The CDR3 totals 13 residues. The CDR3 spells CASRGTVKNIQYF. CDR3 DNA sequence: TGTGCCAGCCGTGGGACAGTCAAAAACATTCAGTACTTC.

The chain employs TRBV6-5 and TRBJ1-1; 7 bases match TRBD1. There are 17 residues in the CDR3. CDR1 is MNHEY and CDR2 is SVGAGI in the germline V gene. Losses at the gene ends were 6 bases for V and 2 bases for J; bases not matched to a gene: 15. CDR3 residues: CASSRDVDRRLNTEAFF. For the CDR3, the DNA is TGTGCCAGCAGCCGGGACGTGGACAGGAGATTAAACACTGAAGCTTTCTTT.

V gene TRBV5-1 combines with J gene TRBJ2-7; possibly TRBD2 for D (5 bases). The CDR3 contains 15 residues. Germline assignment: CDR1 SGHRS and CDR2 YFSETQ. The V end was cut by 0 bases, the J end by 2 bases, with 12 bases between. CDR3 sequence reads: CASSLEPSGPYEQYF. The CDR3 DNA sequence: TGCGCCAGCAGCTTGGAACCCAGCGGACCCTACGAGCAGTACTTC.

The V gene is TRBV15, the J gene TRBJ2-2; 10 bases fit TRBD2. The V segment lost 0 bases and the J segment 1 base; nucleotides outside the gene matches: 5. The CDR3 is 18 amino acids. The germline V gene has CDR1 LNHNV and CDR2 YYDKDF (reference sequence). The CDR3 protein is CATSRDLLAGGNTGELFF. CDR3 DNA: TGTGCCACCAGCAGAGATCTCTTAGCGGGAGGGAACACCGGGGAGCTGTTTTTT.

The CDR3 nucleotides read TGTGCCAGCAGCGCCAGGCCCAGCGGGGTGAACACCGGGGAGCTGTTTTTT. Translation gives CASSARPSGVNTGELFF. This chain uses TRBV7-6 with TRBJ2-2; 7 nucleotides match TRBD2. V was pared by 5 bases and J by 1 base, with 10 bases of the junction left unmatched. Germline CDR1 SGHVS, CDR2 FNYEAQ. This CDR3 has 17 residues.

V and J are TRBV29-1 and TRBJ2-5; possibly TRBD1 for D (6 bases). Matching the DNA end better, TRBJ2-7 makes the J call doubtful. Germline V gene sequence: CDR1 SQVTM, CDR2 ANQGSEA. The CDR3 sequence is 13 residues long. CDR3: CSVVTGRVYEQYF. The CDR3, as DNA: TGCAGCGTAGTAACAGGGCGAGTCTACGAGCAGTACTTC.

There are a few counts of this clonotype. The rearrangement joins TRBV15 to TRBJ2-3; 7 nucleotides agree with TRBD1. Germline trimming cut 4 bases from V and 4 bases from J; bases unmatched to any gene: 5. This CDR3 is 14 amino acids long. Germline-derived CDR1 and CDR2 are LNHNV and YYDKDF (reference sequence). The CDR3: CATSTRQGADTQYF. The CDR3 bases are TGTGCCACCAGCACAAGACAGGGCGCAGATACGCAGTATTTT. The variable domain in full, with the rest retrieved from reference TRBV15 and TRBJ2-3, is DAMVIQNPRYQVTQFGKPVTLSCSQTLNHNVMYWYQQKSSQAPKLLFHYYDKDFNNEADTPDNFQSRRPNTSFCFLDIRSPGLGDTAMYLCATSTRQGADTQYFGPGTRLTVL.

The V call is TRBV7-3, the J call TRBJ1-1; D remains ambiguous. V lost 1 base, J lost 8 bases, and 11 bases lay in between. The CDR3 consists of 13 residues. Germline V gives CDR1 SGHTA, CDR2 FQGTGA. The CDR3 sequence is CASSLRYLLEAFF. For the CDR3, the DNA is TGTGCCAGCAGCTTAAGATACCTGTTGGAAGCTTTCTTT.

This clonotype was counted a few times. V is TRBV2 and J is TRBJ2-3; D is perhaps TRBD2 (6 bases). Trimming pared 6 bases from V and 2 bases from J, leaving 12 bases between. Looked up from germline, CDR1 is SNHLY and CDR2 is FYNNEI. The CDR3 is made up of 14 amino acids. The CDR3 coding sequence is TGTGCCAGCAGCGGGAGCTTCTCCACAGATACGCAGTATTTT. It yields the protein CASSGSFSTDTQYF.

The genes are TRBV7-9 and TRBJ1-5, with 7 bases identical to TRBD1. The germline gives CDR1 SEHNR, CDR2 FQNEAQ (reference sequence). CDR3 size: 16 residues. The trim removed 5 bases at V and 4 bases at J, leaving 11 bases unmatched. This CDR3 is CASSLQTTGLNQPQHF. DNA of the CDR3: TGTGCCAGCAGCCTACAAACGACAGGGCTAAATCAGCCCCAGCATTTT.